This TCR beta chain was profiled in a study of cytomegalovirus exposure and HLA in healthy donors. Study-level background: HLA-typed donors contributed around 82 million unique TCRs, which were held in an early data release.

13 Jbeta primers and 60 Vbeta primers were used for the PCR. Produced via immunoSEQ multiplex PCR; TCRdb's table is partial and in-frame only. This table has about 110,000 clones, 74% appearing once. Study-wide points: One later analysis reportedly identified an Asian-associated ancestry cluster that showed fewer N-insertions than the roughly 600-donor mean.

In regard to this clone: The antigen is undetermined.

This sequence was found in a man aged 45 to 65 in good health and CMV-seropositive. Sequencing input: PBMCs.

The CDR3 DNA reads as TGTGCCAGCAGCTTAGGGGCGGGAGACAATGAGCAGTTCTTC. It encodes CASSLGAGDNEQFF. The genes are TRBV7-7 and TRBJ2-1; 7 positions agree with TRBD2. J gave up 5 bases and V 1 base, and 2 bases lay outside the gene matches. This CDR3 has 14 residues. Germline V gene sequence: CDR1 SSHAT, CDR2 FNYEAQ (reference sequence).